This T cell receptor beta chain was retrieved from a study of blood T cells in healthy people across ages. General study findings and limits: Researchers said unsorted PBMCs prevented a conclusive naive versus antigen-experienced comparison. When set beside aged donors, long-lived donors presented more naive CD4+ cells and higher diversity.

Concerning this clonotype: Its matching antigen is unknown.

Every sample gave at least 6 micrograms of total RNA when it was extracted. A J-beta primer mix and a sample-barcoded 5' primer were used in a second PCR of roughly 7 to 12 cycles. Samples each returned at least 3 million CDR3-containing paired-end reads. TCRdb passed the 5' RACE reads through MiXCR, listing each CDR3 protein once. In the table there are roughly 900,000 distinct CDR3 sequences, roughly 52% of which are singletons. Trimming pared 0 bases from V and 7 bases from J, leaving 16 bases between. This CDR3 has 14 residues. Germline CDR1 DFQATT, CDR2 SNEGSKA (reference sequence). Sequencing used blood. This receptor was identified in a man aged 25 to 45 in good health. V is TRBV20-1 and J is TRBJ2-7; the D gene is possibly TRBD1 (6 bases). The DNA of the CDR3 is TGCAGTGCTAGAGAGGCAGGGGTTGGGCGGGAGCAGTACTTC. Protein product: CSAREAGVGREQYF.